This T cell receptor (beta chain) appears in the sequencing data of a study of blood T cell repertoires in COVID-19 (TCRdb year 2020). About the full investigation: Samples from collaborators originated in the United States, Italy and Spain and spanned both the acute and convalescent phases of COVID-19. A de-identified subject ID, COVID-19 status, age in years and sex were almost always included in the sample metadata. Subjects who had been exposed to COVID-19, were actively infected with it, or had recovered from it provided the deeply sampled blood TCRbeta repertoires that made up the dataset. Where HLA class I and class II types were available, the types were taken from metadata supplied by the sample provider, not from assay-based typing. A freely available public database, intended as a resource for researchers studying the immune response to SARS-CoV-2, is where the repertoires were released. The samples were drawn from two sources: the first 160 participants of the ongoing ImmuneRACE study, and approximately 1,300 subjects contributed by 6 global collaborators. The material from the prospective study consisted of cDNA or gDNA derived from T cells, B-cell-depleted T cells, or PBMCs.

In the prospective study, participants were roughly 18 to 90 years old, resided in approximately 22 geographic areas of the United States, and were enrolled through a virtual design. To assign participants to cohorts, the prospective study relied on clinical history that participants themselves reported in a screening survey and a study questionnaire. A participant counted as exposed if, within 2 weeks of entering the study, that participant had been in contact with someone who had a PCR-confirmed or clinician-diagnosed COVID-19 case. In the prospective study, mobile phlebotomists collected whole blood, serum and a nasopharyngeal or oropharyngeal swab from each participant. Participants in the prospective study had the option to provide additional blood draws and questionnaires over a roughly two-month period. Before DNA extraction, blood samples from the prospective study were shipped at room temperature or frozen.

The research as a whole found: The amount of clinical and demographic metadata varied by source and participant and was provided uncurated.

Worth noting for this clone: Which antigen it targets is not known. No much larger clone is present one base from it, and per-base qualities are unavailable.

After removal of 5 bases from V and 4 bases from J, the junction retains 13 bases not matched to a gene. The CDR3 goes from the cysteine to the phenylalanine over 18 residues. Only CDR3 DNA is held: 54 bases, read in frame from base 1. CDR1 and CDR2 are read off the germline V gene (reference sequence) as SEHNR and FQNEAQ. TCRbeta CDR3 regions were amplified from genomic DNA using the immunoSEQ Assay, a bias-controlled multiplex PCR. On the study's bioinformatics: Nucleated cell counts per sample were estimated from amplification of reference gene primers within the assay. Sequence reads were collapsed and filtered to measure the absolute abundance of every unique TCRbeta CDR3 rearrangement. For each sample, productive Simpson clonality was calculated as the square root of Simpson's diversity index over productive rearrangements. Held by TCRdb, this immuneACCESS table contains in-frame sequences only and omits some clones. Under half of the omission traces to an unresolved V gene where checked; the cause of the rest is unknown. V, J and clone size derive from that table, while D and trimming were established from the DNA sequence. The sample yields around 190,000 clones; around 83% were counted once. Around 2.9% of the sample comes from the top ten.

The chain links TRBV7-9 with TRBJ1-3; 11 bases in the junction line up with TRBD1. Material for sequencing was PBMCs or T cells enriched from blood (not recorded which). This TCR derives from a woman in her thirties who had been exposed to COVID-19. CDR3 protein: CASSGPGQGDSRGNTIYF. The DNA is TGTGCCAGCAGCGGGCCGGGACAGGGGGACTCGAGGGGAAACACCATATATTTT.